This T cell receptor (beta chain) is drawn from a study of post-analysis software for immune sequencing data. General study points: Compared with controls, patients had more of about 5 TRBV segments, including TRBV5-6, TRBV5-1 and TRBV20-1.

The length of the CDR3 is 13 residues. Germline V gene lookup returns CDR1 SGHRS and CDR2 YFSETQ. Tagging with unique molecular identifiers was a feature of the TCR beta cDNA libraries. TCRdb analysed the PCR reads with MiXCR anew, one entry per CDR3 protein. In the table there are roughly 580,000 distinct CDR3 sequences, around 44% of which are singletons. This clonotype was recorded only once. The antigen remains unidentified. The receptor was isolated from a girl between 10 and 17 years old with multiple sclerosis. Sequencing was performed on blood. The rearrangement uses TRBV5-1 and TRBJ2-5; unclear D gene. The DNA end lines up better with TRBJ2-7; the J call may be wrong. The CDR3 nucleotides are TGCGCCAGCAGCTTGGGCCAGAGGAACGAGCAGTACTTC. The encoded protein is CASSLGQRNEQYF.